This T cell receptor (beta chain) was sequenced for a study of blood T cells in healthy people across ages. Points on this clonotype: Antigen specificity is unknown.

CDR1 is LGHNA, CDR2 YNFKEQ, per germline. After removal of 2 bases from V and 7 bases from J, the junction contained 6 bases not matched to a gene. This CDR3 has 15 residues. With each sample, at least 5 micrograms of total RNA were extracted. General observations from the study: No one knew whether donors had CMV, which possibly confounded expanded clonotype changes.

A sample-barcoded 5' primer and a J-beta primer mix were used in a second PCR of roughly 7 to 11 cycles. TCRdb reanalysed the 5' RACE reads using MiXCR and keeps one entry per CDR3 protein. The sample yields around 650,000 distinct CDR3 sequences, roughly two fifths seen once. This receptor was identified in a man of 80 years or more in good health. The sequencing sample was made of blood. The genes are TRBV4-2 and TRBJ2-1; 9 bases are shared with TRBD1. CDR3 DNA sequence: TGTGCCAGCAGCCAACCGGGACAGGGTATGAATGAGCAGTTCTTC. Translating it yields CASSQPGQGMNEQFF.